This T cell receptor (beta chain) appears in the sequencing data of a study of graft-versus-host responses after intestinal transplantation. Overall study: Multivisceral, liver-intestinal, or isolated intestinal transplants were given to recipients.

Overall study findings and caveats: Recipient marrow showed GvH clones, some seen first in ileum or blood. An association linked early post-transplant HvG declines with peak circulating GvH clone levels. High graft-versus-host to host-versus-graft clonal ratios were found in allografts of patients who had graft-donor T cell macrochimerism.

TCRdb's copy holds only in-frame clones and misses some; the assay was immunoSEQ multiplex PCR. This table holds about 7,400 clones, roughly two thirds found once. Processed graft tissue released its intraepithelial and lamina propria lymphocytes. Regarding this clone: The target antigen is unknown.

The sequence was collected from a human patient who received an intestinal transplant, so some T cells may come from the graft donor. The sample in question was ileum tissue, obtained around 460 days after transplant.

CDR3 protein: CASSFGGPQGSQHF. CDR3 DNA: TGTGCCAGCAGTTTTGGCGGGCCCCAAGGGTCCCAGCATTTT. This chain connects TRBV27 to TRBJ1-5; the D is unclear. There are 14 residues in the CDR3. Looked up from germline, CDR1 is MNHEY and CDR2 is SMNVEV (reference sequence). V dropped 3 bases and J dropped 11 bases, with 17 bases sitting between them.